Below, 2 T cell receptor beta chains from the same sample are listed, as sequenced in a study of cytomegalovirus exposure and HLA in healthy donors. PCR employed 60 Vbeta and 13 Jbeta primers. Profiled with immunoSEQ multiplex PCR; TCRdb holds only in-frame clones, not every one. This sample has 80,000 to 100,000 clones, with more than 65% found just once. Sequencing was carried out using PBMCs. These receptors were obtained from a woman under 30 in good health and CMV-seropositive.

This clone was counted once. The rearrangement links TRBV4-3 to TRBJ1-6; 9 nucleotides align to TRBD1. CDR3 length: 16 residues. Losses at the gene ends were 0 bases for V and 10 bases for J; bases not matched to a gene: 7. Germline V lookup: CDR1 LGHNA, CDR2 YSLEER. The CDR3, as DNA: TGCGCCAGCAGCCAAGATCCGGGACAGGGCGAATCACCCCTCCACTTT. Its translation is CASSQDPGQGESPLHF.

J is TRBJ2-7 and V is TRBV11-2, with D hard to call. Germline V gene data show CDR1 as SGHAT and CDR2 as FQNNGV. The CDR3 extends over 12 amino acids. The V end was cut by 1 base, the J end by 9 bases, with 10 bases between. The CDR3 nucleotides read TGTGCCAGCAGCTTAGTCCTGGCAGGGCAGTACTTC. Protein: CASSLVLAGQYF. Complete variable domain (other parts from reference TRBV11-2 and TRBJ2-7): EAGVAQSPRYKIIEKRQSVAFWCNPISGHATLYWYQQILGQGPKLLIQFQNNGVVDDSQLPKDRFSAERLKGVDSTLKIQPAKLEDSAVYLCASSLVLAGQYFGPGTRLTVT.